What follows is one T cell receptor (beta chain) and its context. The data were obtained in a study of T cell changes during pregnancy in multiple sclerosis. Profiled with immunoSEQ multiplex PCR; TCRdb holds only in-frame clones, not every one. This sample has around 43,000 clones, with just over 90% found just once. CDR1 is LGHNT, CDR2 FRNRAP, per germline. Trimming cost V 8 bases and J 2 bases; bases outside gene matches: 5. CDR3 length: 13 residues. The rearrangement uses TRBV12-5 and TRBJ2-7; 8 bases agree with TRBD2. The origin of this receptor is a female donor with multiple sclerosis, enrolled in a pregnancy study. The sequences come from CD8+ T cells from peripheral blood mononuclear cells, collected after pregnancy. DNA for the CDR3: TGTGCTAGTCGAACTAGCGGTCCCTACGAGCAGTACTTC. Amino acids: CASRTSGPYEQYF.